This T cell receptor (beta chain) was observed in a study of blood T cells in healthy people across ages (dated by TCRdb to between 2014 and 2017). For context, the study as a whole: In model experiments, roughly one uniquely barcoded TCR beta cDNA molecule per two T cells was captured by template switching. Age-related changes in TCR beta repertoire diversity were measured in the study by deep sequencing normalized with unique cDNA molecular identifiers. The donors were split into four age groups: young (average around 15 years), middle-aged (39), aged (over 55) and long-lived (roughly 88). To avoid experimental bias, donors of different ages were randomly spread across the sequencing lanes. For two donors (one aged 18 to 29 and one aged 80 or older), the study analyzed two additional independent replicas of 1 million unique cDNA reads from the same blood draw.

The approximately 39 donors, aged about 6 to 100 years, were systemically healthy Caucasian individuals from Russia. Each donor gave 8 to 10 milliliters of peripheral blood, collected into EDTA-treated Vacutainer tubes. Ficoll-Paque density-gradient centrifugation was used to isolate PBMCs, with at least 7 million obtained per sample. Trizol reagent was used to extract total RNA from PBMCs, with at least 5 micrograms per sample. Naive CD45RAhigh/CD27high T cell percentages were measured by flow cytometry on a PBMC aliquot from every donor. The library was built by means of 5' RACE. This sample was sequenced with an Illumina HiSeq 2500. A second PCR of about 6 to 11 cycles was run with a J-beta primer mix and a sample-barcoded 5' primer. A unique molecular identifier was introduced onto each TCR beta cDNA molecule by a template-switch 5' adaptor carrying 12 random nucleotides. Each sample yielded at least 3 million CDR3-containing paired-end reads. First-strand cDNA was synthesized from all RNA with the Mint cDNA synthesis kit, primed by a TRBC-specific oligonucleotide. After uracil-DNA glycosylase treatment, a first 18-cycle PCR used universal primers M1SS and BC2_uni_R on all cDNA. The original methods were these. For normalization, 1 million high-quality reads, each with a distinct molecular identifier, were randomly selected from each sample. Reads with shared molecular identifiers were discarded instead of being binned into consensus sequences. MiTCR, with a Q25 quality threshold and the strictest error-elimination algorithm, was used for CDR3 identification, clonotype clustering and error correction. A nonparametric unseen species model with Euler transformation was used to estimate a lower bound on total TCR beta diversity. The public reads were quality trimmed at Q25 with fastp and then assembled into clones with MiXCR by TCRdb, keeping productive beta chains. Each entry merges the rows of one CDR3 protein and shows their most common DNA and genes. It is TCRdb's table, rather than the study itself, that gives the V and J calls and clone size. The sample yields 1.2 million to 1.5 million distinct CDR3 sequences; approximately 59% were counted once. Jointly, the top ten make up roughly 6.3% of the sample.

This clonotype was detected only once. No antigen is known for it. Qualities for individual bases were not recorded, and no much larger clone is one base off. The research as a whole found: Estimates of total diversity based on one million sequenced T cells were considered lower bounds and underestimates. Bulk unsorted PBMC profiling prevented conclusive comparison of naive and antigen-experienced compartments. The CMV infection status of donors was not known, potentially confounding age-related changes in expanded clonotypes. A strong correlation was found between observed TCR beta diversity and the percentage of naive T cells measured by flow cytometry. Observed TCR beta diversity per million T cells fell roughly linearly with age, and a significant reduction was already apparent by age around 40. Compared with the aged group, the long-lived group had more naive CD4+ T cells, fewer expanded clones and increased TCR diversity, a pattern suggesting age selection.

The cysteine opens and the phenylalanine closes a CDR3 of 13 amino acids. CDR3 DNA only is kept here, 39 bases in frame from base 1. Trimming costs V 0 bases and J 7 bases, and their ends lie 7 bases apart. CDR1 and CDR2 are drawn from the germline V gene: SGDLS, YYNGEE. The receptor chain draws on TRBV9 and TRBJ2-2; a weak D assignment points to TRBD2 (6 bases agree). The sample taken for sequencing was blood. The receptor comes from a man between 18 and 29 years old in good health. At the DNA level, the sequence is TGTGCCAGCAGCGTAGTCGGGAGCGGGGAGCTGTTTTTT. It encodes CASSVVGSGELFF.